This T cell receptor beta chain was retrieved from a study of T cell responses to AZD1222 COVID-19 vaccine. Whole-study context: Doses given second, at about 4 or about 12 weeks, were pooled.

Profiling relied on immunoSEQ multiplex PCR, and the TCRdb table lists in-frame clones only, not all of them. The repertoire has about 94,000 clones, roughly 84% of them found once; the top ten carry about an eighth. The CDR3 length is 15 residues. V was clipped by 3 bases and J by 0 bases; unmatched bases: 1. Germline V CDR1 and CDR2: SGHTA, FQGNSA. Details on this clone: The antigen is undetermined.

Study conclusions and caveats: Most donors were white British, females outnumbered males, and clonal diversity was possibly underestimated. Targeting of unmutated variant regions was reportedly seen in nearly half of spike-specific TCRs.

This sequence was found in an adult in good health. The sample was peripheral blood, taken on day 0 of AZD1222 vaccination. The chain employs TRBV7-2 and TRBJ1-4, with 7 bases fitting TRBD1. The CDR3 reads CASSLTGPTNEKLFF. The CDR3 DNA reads TGTGCCAGCAGCTTGACAGGGCCAACTAATGAAAAACTGTTTTTT.